Shown below are 4 T cell receptor beta chains from a single sample sequenced in a study of intratumoral heterogeneity in liver cancer. Produced via immunoSEQ multiplex PCR; TCRdb's table is partial and in-frame only. The sample includes about 20,000 clones, roughly 73% seen only once; the top ten take about 15%. The starting material was tumor-adjacent normal tissue, obtained before any cancer treatment. These receptor sequences come from a woman aged 65 to 85 with hepatocellular carcinoma.

V gene TRBV20-1 combines with J gene TRBJ2-1; D tentatively reads TRBD1 or TRBD2 (5 bases each). CDR1 is DFQATT, CDR2 SNEGSKA, per germline (reference sequence). Trimming left V 0 bases short and J 15 bases short, with 12 bases between. The CDR3 runs 11 residues. The CDR3 reads CSARDHGTRFF. The CDR3 DNA is TGCAGTGCTAGAGATCACGGGACGCGGTTCTTC.

The chain employs TRBV27 and TRBJ2-5; 7 bases are a match to TRBD1. V gave up 5 bases and J gave up 5 bases; unmatched junction bases: 14. The CDR3 is 16 residues long. Looked up from germline, CDR1 is MNHEY and CDR2 is SMNVEV (reference sequence). CDR3 amino acids: CASSRKQGKVGETQYF. In nucleotides, the CDR3 is TGTGCCAGCAGTCGAAAACAGGGGAAGGTAGGGGAGACCCAGTACTTC.

The chain couples TRBV5-1 to TRBJ2-3, with D possibly TRBD1 on 6 matching bases. Germline V lookup: CDR1 SGHRS, CDR2 YFSETQ. V was cut by 1 base and J by 2 bases, with 8 bases left in between. This CDR3 has 14 amino acids. CDR3 amino acids: CASSLRTDTDTQYF. The CDR3 DNA is TGCGCCAGCAGCTTGAGGACAGACACAGATACGCAGTATTTT.

V gene TRBV19 combines with J gene TRBJ2-5; D possibly matches TRBD1 or TRBD2 (6 bases each). Per the germline V gene, CDR1 is LNHDA and CDR2 is SQIVND (reference sequence). V was clipped by 0 bases and J by 0 bases, with 11 bases between them. The CDR3 covers 16 residues. In DNA, the CDR3 is TGTGCCAGTAGTATAGAAGGGGGGCTCTACCAAGAGACCCAGTACTTC. It translates to CASSIEGGLYQETQYF.